This T cell receptor (beta chain) appears in the sequencing data of a study of blood T cell repertoires in COVID-19. The wider study: Both acute and convalescent COVID-19 samples were obtained from the United States, Italy and Spain. T cells, B-cell-depleted T cells, or PBMCs provided the cDNA or gDNA that served as material.

How the authors handled the data: It was from reference gene primer amplification that nucleated cell counts were estimated. Clones were sequenced by immunoSEQ multiplex PCR, and TCRdb holds only the in-frame ones, with some missing. The DNA gave D and trimming, while V, J and clone size come from that table. The table has a few hundred thousand clones, more than 65% seen once. Trimming cost V 8 bases and J 6 bases; bases outside gene matches: 17. Per the germline V gene, CDR1 is SNHLY and CDR2 is FYNNEI. The CDR3 contains 16 residues. J is TRBJ2-3 and V is TRBV2, with 7 bases fitting TRBD1. Sequenced material: peripheral blood. The source is a man aged 40-55 years who had recovered from COVID-19. The CDR3 DNA sequence: TGTGCCAGCCAGGGGGAACAGGGCCGGGGATCTGATACGCAGTATTTT. Its protein product is CASQGEQGRGSDTQYF.